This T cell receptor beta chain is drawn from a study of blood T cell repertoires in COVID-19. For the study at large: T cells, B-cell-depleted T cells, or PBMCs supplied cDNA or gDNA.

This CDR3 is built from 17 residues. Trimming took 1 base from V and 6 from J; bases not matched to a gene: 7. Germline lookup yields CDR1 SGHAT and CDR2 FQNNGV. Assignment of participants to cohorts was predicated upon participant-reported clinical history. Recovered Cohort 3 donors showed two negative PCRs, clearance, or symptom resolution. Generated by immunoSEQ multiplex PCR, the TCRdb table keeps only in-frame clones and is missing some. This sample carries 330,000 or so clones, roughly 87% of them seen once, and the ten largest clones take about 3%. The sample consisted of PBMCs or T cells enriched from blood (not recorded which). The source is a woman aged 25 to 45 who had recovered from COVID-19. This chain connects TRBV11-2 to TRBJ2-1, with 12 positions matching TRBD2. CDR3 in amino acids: CASSLVVRTSGANEQFF. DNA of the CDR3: TGTGCCAGCAGCTTAGTCGTTCGGACTAGCGGGGCCAATGAGCAGTTCTTC. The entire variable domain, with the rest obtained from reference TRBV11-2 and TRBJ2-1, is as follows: EAGVAQSPRYKIIEKRQSVAFWCNPISGHATLYWYQQILGQGPKLLIQFQNNGVVDDSQLPKDRFSAERLKGVDSTLKIQPAKLEDSAVYLCASSLVVRTSGANEQFFGPGTRLTVL.